This TCR beta chain was documented in a study of T-cell memory formation after mild COVID-19. Whole-study results and caveats: Clones that contracted from day 15 to 85 were balanced CD4/CD8, while later expanders leaned CD4+.

A single record per CDR3 protein comes from TCRdb applying MiXCR to the 5' RACE reads. Counted here are 300,000 to 400,000 distinct CDR3 sequences, approximately 15% occurring once; the ten biggest clones make up around a fifth. Germline CDR1 is DFQATT and CDR2 is SNEGSKA (reference sequence). This CDR3 has 14 residues. V lost 3 bases to trimming and J lost 2 bases, with 11 bases between them. This clonotype showed up just a few times. Its antigen is currently unknown. Sequenced material: PBMCs or a T cell subset sorted from them (not recorded which). This TCR came from a man between 18 and 35 years old who had mild COVID-19 (a few samples of this study predate the infection). Cell type and time point are not known. The V and J genes are TRBV20-1 and TRBJ2-1; D remains ambiguous. As DNA, the CDR3 is TGCAGTGCTAGCCAAGCGAAAGCCTACAATGAGCAGTTCTTC. Its translation is CSASQAKAYNEQFF.